This T cell receptor (beta chain) was recovered during a study of T cells in Graves' hyperthyroidism and ophthalmopathy. There were TCR beta CDR3 regions amplified from RNA transcripts. First-round RT-PCR targeting the TCR CDR3 was performed with the HTBI primer set. MiXCR, applied by TCRdb to the multiplex PCR reads, yields one record per CDR3 protein. Among about 410,000 distinct CDR3 sequences, about 15% were seen once, and the ten largest hold approximately 13%. The V segment lost 4 bases and the J segment 8 bases; nucleotides outside the gene matches: 9. The CDR3 spans 15 residues. Germline V gives CDR1 SEHNR, CDR2 FQNEAQ (reference sequence).

Material for sequencing was blood. This clonotype originated in a young man with Graves' ophthalmopathy. The rearrangement uses TRBV7-9 and TRBJ2-1; 9 bases map to TRBD1. The CDR3 is CASSSGTGIGDEQFF. CDR3 bases: TGTGCCAGCAGCTCTGGGACAGGGATTGGCGATGAGCAGTTCTTC.